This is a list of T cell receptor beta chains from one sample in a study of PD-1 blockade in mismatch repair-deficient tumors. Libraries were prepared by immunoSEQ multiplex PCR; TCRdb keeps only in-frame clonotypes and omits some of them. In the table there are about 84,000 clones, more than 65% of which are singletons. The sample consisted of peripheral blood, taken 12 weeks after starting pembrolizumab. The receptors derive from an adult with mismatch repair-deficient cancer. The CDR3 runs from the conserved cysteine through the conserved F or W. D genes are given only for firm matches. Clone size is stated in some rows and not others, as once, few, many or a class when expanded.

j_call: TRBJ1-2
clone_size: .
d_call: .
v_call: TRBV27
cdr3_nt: TGTGCCAGCAGTTTAGACGGGGGATATGGCTACACCTTC
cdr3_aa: CASSLDGGYGYTF

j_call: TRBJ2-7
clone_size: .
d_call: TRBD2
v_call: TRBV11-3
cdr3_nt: TGTGCCAGCAGCTTATCGGGGGGTAATGGGCCCTACGAGCAGTACTTC
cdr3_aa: CASSLSGGNGPYEQYF

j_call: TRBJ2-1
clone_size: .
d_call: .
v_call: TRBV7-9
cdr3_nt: TGTGCCAGCAGCCAATCCAGCAGGCCCTACAATGAGCAGTTCTTC
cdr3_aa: CASSQSSRPYNEQFF

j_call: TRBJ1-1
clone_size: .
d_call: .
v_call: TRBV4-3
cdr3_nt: TGCGCCAGCAGCCAAGATCGGCCGACGGGGGGGGACACTGAAGCTTTCTTT
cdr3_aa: CASSQDRPTGGDTEAFF

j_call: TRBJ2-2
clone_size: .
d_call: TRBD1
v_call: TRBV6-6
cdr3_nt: TGTGCCAGCAGCCCTGGGACAGCGAACACCGGGGAGCTGTTTTTT
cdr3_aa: CASSPGTANTGELFF

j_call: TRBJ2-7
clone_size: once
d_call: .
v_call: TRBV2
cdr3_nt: TGTGCCAGCAGTGATGAGGGACGCAGCTACGAGCAGTACTTC
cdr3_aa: CASSDEGRSYEQYF

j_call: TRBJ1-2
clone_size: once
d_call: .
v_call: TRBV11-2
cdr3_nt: TGTGCCAGCAGCCTGTCAGGCGGGGGGAGCGGCTACACCTTC
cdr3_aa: CASSLSGGGSGYTF

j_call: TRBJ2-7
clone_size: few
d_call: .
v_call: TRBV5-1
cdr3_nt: TGCGCCAGCAGCTTCAGGGCCGACGAGCAGTACTTC
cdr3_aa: CASSFRADEQYF

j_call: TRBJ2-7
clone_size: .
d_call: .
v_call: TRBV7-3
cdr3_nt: TGTGCCAGCAGCTTAACGACGGCCCAGACTCACGAGCAGTACTTC
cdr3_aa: CASSLTTAQTHEQYF

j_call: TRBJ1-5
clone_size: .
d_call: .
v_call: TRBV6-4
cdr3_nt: TGTGCCAGCAGTGAGAGGAAGGCCCCGAGACCATATAGCAATCAGCCCCAGCATTTT
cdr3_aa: CASSERKAPRPYSNQPQHF

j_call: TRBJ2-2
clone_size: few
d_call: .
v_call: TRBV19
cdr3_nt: TGTGCCAGTACCCCAGTGGTAGATTTCAGCACCGGGGAGCTGTTTTTT
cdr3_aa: CASTPVVDFSTGELFF

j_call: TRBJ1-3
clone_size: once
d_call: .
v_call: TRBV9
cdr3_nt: TGTGCCAGCAGCGTAAATGCGGGAAGCTCTGGAAACACCATATATTTT
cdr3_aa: CASSVNAGSSGNTIYF

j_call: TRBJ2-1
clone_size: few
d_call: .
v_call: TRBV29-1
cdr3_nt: TGCAGCGTATACTCCGGGACTTTATACAATGAGCAGTTCTTC
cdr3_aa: CSVYSGTLYNEQFF

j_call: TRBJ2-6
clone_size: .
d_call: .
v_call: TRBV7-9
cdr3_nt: TGTGCCAGCAGTCCCTTTGGGGTTTCTGGGGCCAACGTCCTGACTTTC
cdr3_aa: CASSPFGVSGANVLTF